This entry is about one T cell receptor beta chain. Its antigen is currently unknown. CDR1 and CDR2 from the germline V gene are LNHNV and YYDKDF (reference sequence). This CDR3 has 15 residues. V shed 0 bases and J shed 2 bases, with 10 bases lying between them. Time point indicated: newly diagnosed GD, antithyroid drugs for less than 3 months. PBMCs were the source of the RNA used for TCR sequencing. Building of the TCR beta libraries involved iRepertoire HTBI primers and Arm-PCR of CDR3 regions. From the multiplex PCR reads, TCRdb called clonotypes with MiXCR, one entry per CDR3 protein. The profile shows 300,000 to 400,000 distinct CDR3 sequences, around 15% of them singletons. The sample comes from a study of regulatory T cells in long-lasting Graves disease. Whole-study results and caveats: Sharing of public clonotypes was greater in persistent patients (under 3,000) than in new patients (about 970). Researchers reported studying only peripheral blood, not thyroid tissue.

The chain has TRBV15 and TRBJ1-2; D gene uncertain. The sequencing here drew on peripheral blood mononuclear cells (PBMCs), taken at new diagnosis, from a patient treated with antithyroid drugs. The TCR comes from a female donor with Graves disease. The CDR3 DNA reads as TGTGCCACCAGCAGAGAGGCAGAGCCAAACTATGGCTACACCTTC. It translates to CATSREAEPNYGYTF.